This TCR beta chain was sequenced for a study of T cell clones after liver transplantation. Study-wide context: A pre-transplant mixed lymphocyte reaction with TCRbeta sequencing defined graft-donor-reactive clones followed in post-transplant blood. Study-wide results and limits: Post-transplant, graft-donor-reactive CD4 TCRbeta sequences in blood dropped significantly in 5 of 8 subjects. A larger donor-reactive than third-party decline suggested partial antigen-specific deletion.

In regard to this clone: Its cognate antigen is unknown.

Method: immunoSEQ multiplex PCR; TCRdb's copy keeps in-frame clones and lacks some. The sample carries roughly 56,000 clones, approximately 71% recorded once. The sample in question was CD4+ T cells from blood, obtained more than 52 months after liver transplant. This TCR was recovered from a human patient who received a liver transplant. Part of the T cell pool may stem from the graft donor.

The CDR3 DNA sequence: TGTGCCAGCAGTTTACCTCCTGTCCCGGGACAGGGAATCGTGGACGAGCAGTACTTC. Encoded protein: CASSLPPVPGQGIVDEQYF. The J gene is TRBJ2-7, the V gene TRBV6-7, with 9 bases fitting TRBD1. TRBV6-7 is labeled an ORF, and its function is uncertain. CDR3 length: 19 residues. V dropped 4 bases and J dropped 5; count of bases not matched to a gene: 21.